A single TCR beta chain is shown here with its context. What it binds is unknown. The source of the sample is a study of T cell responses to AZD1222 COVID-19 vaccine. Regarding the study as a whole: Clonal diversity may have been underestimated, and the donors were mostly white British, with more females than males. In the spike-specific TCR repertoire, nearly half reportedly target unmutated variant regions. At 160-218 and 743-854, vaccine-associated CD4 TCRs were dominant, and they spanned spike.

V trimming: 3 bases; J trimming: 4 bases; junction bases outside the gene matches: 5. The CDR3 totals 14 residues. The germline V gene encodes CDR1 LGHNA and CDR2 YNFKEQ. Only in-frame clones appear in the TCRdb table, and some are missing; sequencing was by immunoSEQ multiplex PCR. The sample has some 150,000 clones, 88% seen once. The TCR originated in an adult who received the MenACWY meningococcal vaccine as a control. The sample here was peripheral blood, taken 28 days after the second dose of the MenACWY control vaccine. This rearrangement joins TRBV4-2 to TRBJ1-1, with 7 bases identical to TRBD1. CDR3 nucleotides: TGTGCCAGCAGCCACCCAGGGGGAGGCACTGAAGCTTTCTTT. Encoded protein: CASSHPGGGTEAFF.